Sequencing of this T cell receptor (beta chain) was carried out in a study of shared clonotypes between healthy human individuals. This clone was seen once. This CDR3 spans 15 amino acids. Germline V gene lookup returns CDR1 MGHRA and CDR2 YSYEKL. The trim removed 5 bases at V and 2 bases at J, leaving 3 bases unmatched. It was 300 to 350 ng DNA, about 30,000 T cell genomes, that went into each replicate PCR of unsorted PBMC. Only in-frame clones appear in the TCRdb table, and some are missing; sequencing was by immunoSEQ multiplex PCR. Among some 510,000 clones, about four fifths were seen once, and the ten largest hold 10% to 15%.

Sequences were obtained from PBMCs. The V call is TRBV4-1, the J call TRBJ2-7, with 13 bases that match TRBD2. This clonotype was sampled from a woman aged 35 to 49 in good health. Some clones in this sample may be carry-over from other donors' samples. The CDR3 region has the DNA TGCGCCAGCAGCGAGGGGACTAGCGGGACCTACGAGCAGTACTTC. Encoded protein: CASSEGTSGTYEQYF.